This TCR beta chain came from a study of T cells in Graves' hyperthyroidism and ophthalmopathy. Researchers barred patients who had uncontrolled infection, other autoimmune disease, pregnancy or lactation. RNA transcripts served as the template for amplifying TCR beta CDR3 regions. The TCR CDR3 first-round RT-PCR relied on the HTBI primer set. Via MiXCR, TCRdb re-called the multiplex PCR reads, giving one row per CDR3 protein. Seen here are 280,000 or so distinct CDR3 sequences, 25% to 30% observed once, and the top ten hold 25% to 30%. The V gene's germline CDR1 is LGHDT and CDR2 YNNKEL (reference sequence). Trimming pared 1 base from V and 8 bases from J, leaving 15 bases between. The CDR3 is 15 residues long.

The J gene is TRBJ2-4, the V gene TRBV3-1, with D possibly matching TRBD1 (8 bases). The specimen was blood. This clonotype was obtained from a man aged 40-55 years with Graves' hyperthyroidism that later progressed to Graves' ophthalmopathy. Here the CDR3 reads CASSQGRTGRDIQYF. In DNA form, the CDR3 reads TGTGCCAGCAGCCAAGGGCGGACAGGGAGGGACATTCAGTACTTC.